The rows below give T cell receptor beta chains drawn from one sample of a study of control samples from healthy donors and cancer patients. Clones were sequenced by immunoSEQ multiplex PCR, and TCRdb holds only the in-frame ones, with some missing. The data show about 83,000 clones, with about nine tenths seen just once and 15% to 20% held by the top ten. Sequencing used blood. The receptors shown here come from a man in his fifties or sixties in good health. The CDR3 runs from the conserved cysteine through the conserved F or W. A D gene is named only where the DNA matches it firmly. Size tells how often a clone was seen (once, few, many) or the class of an expanded clone, and some rows leave it out.

TRBV30,TRBD1,.,TRBJ1-1,TGTGCCTGGAGTGGACAGGGGGCGGGTGGGGCTTTCTTT,CAWSGQGAGGAFF
TRBV7-9,.,.,TRBJ2-2,TGTGCCAGCAGCTTGGAGAGAGGGACGAACACCGGGGAGCTGTTTTTT,CASSLERGTNTGELFF
TRBV9,.,.,TRBJ1-5,TGTGCCAGCAGCGTAGGGCTCCCGGCTCAGCCCCAGCATTTT,CASSVGLPAQPQHF
TRBV29-1,.,.,TRBJ1-1,TGCAGCGTTGGAGGGGGAGAGTACTATGAAGCTTTCTTT,CSVGGGEYYEAFF
TRBV19,TRBD1,.,TRBJ2-2,TGTGCCAGTAGTCCGCTACCGGGACAGGGGTCCGGGGAGCTGTTTTTT,CASSPLPGQGSGELFF
TRBV7-9,.,.,TRBJ1-2,TGTGCCAGCAGCTTGAGGGGGATTGGCTACACCTTC,CASSLRGIGYTF
TRBV7-9,.,.,TRBJ1-1,TGTGCCAGCAGCCCCCGGGCCCAAAGGAACACTGAAGCTTTCTTT,CASSPRAQRNTEAFF
TRBV19,TRBD1,.,TRBJ1-5,TGTGCCAGTAGCCCAAAGACAGGGACGGCCGAAAATCAGCCCCAGCATTTT,CASSPKTGTAENQPQHF
TRBV10-3,.,once,TRBJ2-1,TGTGCCATCACCCCGGACGTCTACAATGAGCAGTTCTTC,CAITPDVYNEQFF
TRBV24-1,.,.,TRBJ2-1,TGTGCCACCAGGGGGCAGGGGAGCAATGAGCAGTTCTTC,CATRGQGSNEQFF
TRBV6-5,TRBD1,once,TRBJ1-1,TGTGCCAGCAGTTACAAGGGACAGGGCTCTGAAGCTTTCTTT,CASSYKGQGSEAFF
TRBV18,.,.,TRBJ1-5,TGTGCCAGCTCACCATTTTCGGGGGAGAATCAGCCCCAGCATTTT,CASSPFSGENQPQHF
TRBV7-9,.,.,TRBJ1-1,TGTGCCAGCAGCACGACTTTAGCGACGGAGAACACTGAAGCTTTCTTT,CASSTTLATENTEAFF
TRBV7-2,TRBD1,few,TRBJ2-3,TGTGCCAGCAGCTTTGGGACAGCCTTCAGCGATACGCAGTATTTT,CASSFGTAFSDTQYF
TRBV5-8,.,.,TRBJ2-1,TGTGCCAGCAGCTTATCCGGGGTTGATGAGCAGTTCTTC,CASSLSGVDEQFF
TRBV6-1,.,.,TRBJ1-2,TGTGCCAGCAGTGAAAATCAGGGGCTTAGCTATGGCTACGCCTTC,CASSENQGLSYGYAF
TRBV5-1,.,.,TRBJ2-6,TGCGCCAGCAGCCCAATGACAGCTTCTGGGGCCAACGTCCTGACTTTC,CASSPMTASGANVLTF
TRBV4-3,.,.,TRBJ1-1,TGCGCCAGCAGCCAAAATTCTGGGACAGAAGCTTTCTTT,CASSQNSGTEAFF
TRBV27,.,.,TRBJ1-6,TGTGCCAGCAGTTTTGAAACGTATAATTCACCCCTCCACTTT,CASSFETYNSPLHF
TRBV7-2,TRBD1,.,TRBJ2-5,TGTGCCAGCAGCTCCCGGGACAGGGGCACGACCCAGTACTTC,CASSSRDRGTTQYF
TRBV3-1/TRBV3-2,.,.,TRBJ2-2,TGTGCCAGCAGCCAAGGGGGATTGTCCGGGGAGCTGTTTTTT,CASSQGGLSGELFF
TRBV27,TRBD1,.,TRBJ2-2,TGTGCCAGCAGGAGGACAGGGGACACCGGGGAGCTGTTTTTT,CASRRTGDTGELFF
TRBV7-2,TRBD1,.,TRBJ2-1,TGTGCCAGCAGCTTAACCGGGACAGTATACAATGAGCAGTTCTTC,CASSLTGTVYNEQFF
TRBV30,.,few,TRBJ1-5,TGTGCCTGGAGCTTGGACAGCTCCGGGCCCCAGCATTTT,CAWSLDSSGPQHF
TRBV7-9,.,few,TRBJ1-2,TGTGCCAGCAGCTTAGGGCCGAAGATCTATGGCTACACCTTC,CASSLGPKIYGYTF
TRBV29-1,.,.,TRBJ2-1,TGCAGCGTTGAATTGGAATCCTCCTACAATGAGCAGTTCTTC,CSVELESSYNEQFF
TRBV6-5,TRBD1,once,TRBJ1-6,TGTGCCAGCAGTTCCGAAAACAGGGGTTCACCCCTCCACTTT,CASSSENRGSPLHF
TRBV10-3,.,.,TRBJ1-6,TGTGCCATCAGTACGGAACGTCCTGCAGGAGGTACACCCCTCCACTTT,CAISTERPAGGTPLHF
TRBV6-6,.,.,TRBJ1-5,TGTGCCAGCAGTTTATCCGGGGATTATCAGCCCCAGCATTTT,CASSLSGDYQPQHF
TRBV19,.,.,TRBJ2-5,TGTGCCAGTAGCCTAACTAGTCAAGAGACCCAGTACTTC,CASSLTSQETQYF
TRBV18,.,.,TRBJ1-2,TGTGCCAGCTCACCAGGTCTAGAGGGCTACACCTTC,CASSPGLEGYTF
TRBV28,.,.,TRBJ1-1,TGTGCCAGTTCAACTAGTGGGGGGCACATTTTAGCTTTCTTT,CASSTSGGHILAFF
TRBV6-4,.,.,TRBJ1-1,TGTGCCAGCAGTGACCTTCAGAACACTGAAGCTTTCTTT,CASSDLQNTEAFF
TRBV6-5,TRBD2,.,TRBJ2-1,TGTGCCAGCAGTTACACTAGCGGGGGGAGAGGGAATGAGCAGTTCTTC,CASSYTSGGRGNEQFF
TRBV4-3,TRBD2,.,TRBJ2-3,TGCGCCAGCAGTAGCGGGGGGGCCGCTGATACGCAGTATTTT,CASSSGGAADTQYF
TRBV7-9,.,.,TRBJ1-2,TGTGCCAGCAGCTTAGGGGGGCAGGGATCCTATGGCTACACCTTC,CASSLGGQGSYGYTF
TRBV4-1,.,.,TRBJ2-2,TGCGCCAGCAGCCAAGAAGCACGGATCGGGGGGGAGCTGTTTTTT,CASSQEARIGGELFF